The clone carrying this T cell receptor beta chain was observed a single time. Germline-derived CDR1 and CDR2 are MNHNY and SVGAGI (reference sequence). Deletions cut 5 bases from V and 5 bases from J, with 16 bases between. The CDR3 length is 14 residues. The sample comes from a study of technical replicates of blood from a few donors. Repertoires were generated with immunoSEQ multiplex PCR, while TCRdb's copy carries only in-frame clones and drops some. The sample lists over 50,000 clones; about 88% were seen once. Sequencing input: PBMCs. The genes are TRBV6-6 and TRBJ2-7, with unresolved D. This TCR was recovered from a human donor in good health. Some clones in this sample may be carry-over from other donors' samples. The CDR3, as DNA: TGTGCCAGCAGTCAGACAATAACCCCCCACGAGCAGTACTTC. It specifies CASSQTITPHEQYF.